The 20 T cell receptor beta chains reported below all come from one sample, sequenced in a study of a mutant IDH1 vaccine in newly diagnosed glioma (dated by TCRdb to about 2021). The sample's time point label, in plain terms: week 35, safety follow-up. Each vaccine dose was 300 ug of a 20-mer mutant IDH1 peptide in Montanide, given subcutaneously with topical imiquimod. The receptor library was made with the immunoSEQ multiplex PCR assay. TCRdb holds this immuneACCESS table with in-frame rearrangements only. Some clones are missing; in checked studies, unresolved V genes explain under half, and the rest has no known cause. A total of about 46,000 clones appear in this sample, around 92% of them only once. About 2.1% of the sample rests with the top ten. Their antigens remain unidentified. Sequencing was performed on PBMCs, taken from a glioma patient whose treatment included an IDH1 peptide vaccine. Source of these receptors: a man between 50 and 59 years old with glioma.

CDR3 sequence: CASSPTKNQPQHF. CDR3 nucleotide sequence: TGTGCCAGCAGTCCAACCAAAAATCAGCCCCAGCATTTT. This chain connects TRBV6-5 to TRBJ1-5; no firm D call. CDR1 is MNHEY and CDR2 is SVGAGI in the germline V gene. Trimming left V 5 bases short and J 4 bases short, with 9 bases between. This CDR3 has 13 residues.

The V gene is TRBV5-5, the J gene TRBJ1-1; D unresolved. The CDR3 sequence is 15 residues long. V lost 5 bases, J lost 4 bases, and 18 bases lay in between. The germline V gene encodes CDR1 SGHKS and CDR2 YYEKEE (reference sequence). Here the CDR3 reads CASRLDVMASTEAFF. CDR3 in DNA: TGTGCCAGCAGACTGGACGTTATGGCAAGCACTGAAGCTTTCTTT.

The chain combines TRBV19 with TRBJ2-3, with TRBD1 matching 9 bases. V shed 6 bases and J 1 base; nucleotides not matched to a gene: 8. This CDR3 has 16 residues. The germline gives CDR1 LNHDA, CDR2 SQIVND (reference sequence). CDR3 sequence reads: CASRNRGPAGTDTQYF. The DNA of the CDR3 is TGTGCCAGTAGGAACAGGGGGCCCGCAGGCACAGATACGCAGTATTTT.

The V and J genes are TRBV5-1 and TRBJ2-5, with 7 bases that match TRBD1. This CDR3 contains 14 residues. The junction had 4 bases not matched to a gene; V was cut back by 4 bases and J by 1 base. Germline V gene data show CDR1 as SGHRS and CDR2 as YFSETQ. The CDR3 protein is CASSPRDSQETQYF. CDR3 DNA: TGCGCCAGCAGCCCCCGGGACAGCCAAGAGACCCAGTACTTC.

This chain joins TRBV5-1 and TRBJ2-7; D is unresolved. Germline V lookup: CDR1 SGHRS, CDR2 YFSETQ. The length of the CDR3 is 12 residues. The V gene lost 2 bases and the J gene lost 4 bases, with 7 bases spanning the gap. Written as DNA, the CDR3 is TGCGCCAGCAGCTTAACACAGTACGAGCAGTACTTC. This sequence encodes CASSLTQYEQYF.

The chain is built from TRBV21-1 and TRBJ1-1; the tabulated D call, TRBD1, remains unverified against the DNA. TRBV21-1 is a pseudogene segment. The CDR3 extends over 16 amino acids. CDR3 amino acids: CASSIRQQGNGTEAFF. CDR3 nucleotide sequence: TGTGCCAGCAGCATACGCCAACAGGGGAATGGCACTGAAGCTTTCTTT.

This chain links TRBV27 with TRBJ1-3; 8 bases fit TRBD1. This CDR3 region has 15 residues. V lost 8 bases to trimming and J lost 5 bases; unmatched junction nucleotides: 11. Per the germline V gene, CDR1 is MNHEY and CDR2 is SMNVEV (reference sequence). The CDR3, as DNA: TGTGCCAGCGCAACAGGGGGTGTAACTAGAAACACCATATATTTT. Residues: CASATGGVTRNTIYF.

The chain combines TRBV30 with TRBJ2-1, with D possibly matching TRBD2 (5 bases). Germline loops: CDR1 GTSNPN, CDR2 SVGIG (reference sequence). The CDR3 loop spans 13 amino acids. The ends were cut back, 0 bases at V and 4 bases at J, with 7 bases in the middle. CDR3 in amino acids: CAWSVRGYNEQFF. CDR3 bases: TGTGCCTGGAGTGTAAGAGGGTACAATGAGCAGTTCTTC. The variable domain in full, completed from reference TRBV30 and TRBJ2-1, reads SQTIHQWPATLVQPVGSPLSLECTVEGTSNPNLYWYRQAAGRGLQLLFYSVGIGQISSEVPQNLSASRPQDRQFILSSKKLLLSDSGFYLCAWSVRGYNEQFFGPGTRLTVL.

This chain links TRBV7-2 with TRBJ2-5, with D maybe TRBD1 (5 bases). The length of the CDR3 is 14 residues. V lost 8 bases, J lost 7 bases, and 20 bases lay in between. CDR1 is SGHTA and CDR2 is FQGNSA in the germline V gene. The CDR3 coding sequence is TGTGCCAGCGGCATTGGGGCCCCTCGAGGGACCCAGTACTTC. Protein: CASGIGAPRGTQYF.

The table lists this clone with a few counts. This rearrangement joins TRBV5-3 to TRBJ1-2, with 9 bases fitting TRBD1. TRBV5-3 is given ORF status, its function remaining uncertain. The ends lost 4 bases at V and 3 bases at J; junction bases unmatched: 10. The CDR3 consists of 16 residues. The CDR3 bases are TGTGCCAGAAGCCTCAGGGACAGGGAATCCGACTATGGCTACACCTTC. It codes for CARSLRDRESDYGYTF.

J is TRBJ2-7 and V is TRBV28; 10 bases align to TRBD1. Looked up from germline, CDR1 is MDHEN and CDR2 is SYDVKM. CDR3 length: 16 amino acids. Trimming at V came to 3 bases and at J to 6 bases, leaving 11 bases not matched to a gene. This CDR3 is CASSFRQGAGFSEQYF. CDR3 nucleotide sequence: TGTGCCAGCAGTTTCCGACAGGGGGCGGGTTTTAGCGAGCAGTACTTC.

The rearrangement joins TRBV27 to TRBJ2-7; 10 bases match TRBD1. The CDR3 is 16 residues long. CDR1 is MNHEY and CDR2 is SMNVEV in the germline V gene (reference sequence). Unmatched junction bases numbered 9, after V lost 5 bases and J lost 2 bases. The CDR3 sequence: CASSLASGTGAYEQYF. In nucleotides, the CDR3 is TGTGCCAGCAGTCTAGCATCCGGGACAGGGGCCTACGAGCAGTACTTC.

The rearrangement joins TRBV11-3 to TRBJ2-3, with D hard to call. Germline V lookup: CDR1 SGHNT, CDR2 YENEEA. There are 14 residues in the CDR3. V shed 1 base and J shed 1 base, with 6 bases lying between them. This chain's CDR3 is CASSLAYGTDTQYF. CDR3 DNA: TGTGCCAGCAGCTTAGCCTATGGCACAGATACGCAGTATTTT.

The chain employs TRBV5-1 and TRBJ2-5; D unresolved. The CDR3 is 12 amino acids. Trimming removed 3 bases from V and 1 base from J, with 4 bases in between. Per the germline V gene, CDR1 is SGHRS and CDR2 is YFSETQ. CDR3 DNA: TGCGCCAGCAGCTCGGCCCAAGAGACCCAGTACTTC. Amino acid sequence: CASSSAQETQYF.

The chain uses TRBV19 and TRBJ2-1, with TRBD1 matching 11 bases. The J segment lost 0 bases and the V segment lost 6 bases, leaving 10 bases of the junction unmatched. CDR3 length equals 18 residues. Germline V gene data show CDR1 as LNHDA and CDR2 as SQIVND (reference sequence). CDR3 region: CASRGGQGALLSYNEQFF. CDR3 nucleotide sequence: TGTGCCAGTAGGGGCGGACAGGGGGCTCTCCTCTCCTACAATGAGCAGTTCTTC.

The V call is TRBV7-8, the J call TRBJ2-1; TRBD2 matches at 11 bases. The CDR3 length is 19 residues. Unmatched junction bases numbered 12, after V lost 5 bases and J lost 0 bases. Per the germline V gene, CDR1 is SGHVS and CDR2 is FQNEAQ. The CDR3 DNA reads TGTGCCAGCAGCGCAGGCCTAGCGGGAGGTGCCCTCTCCTACAATGAGCAGTTCTTC. It translates to CASSAGLAGGALSYNEQFF.

The V call is TRBV27, the J call TRBJ2-3; 14 bases are shared with TRBD2. From germline, CDR1 is MNHEY and CDR2 SMNVEV (reference sequence). The CDR3 has 19 amino acids. V shed 3 bases, J shed 4 bases, and the junction held 12 bases outside the gene matches. This CDR3 is CASSFHSEPTSGRADTQYF. The DNA for the CDR3 is TGTGCCAGCAGTTTCCACTCCGAACCGACTAGCGGGAGGGCAGATACGCAGTATTTT.

This clone appeared a single time. The V call is TRBV19, the J call TRBJ1-2; 8 bases are a match to TRBD1. CDR1 and CDR2 (germline): LNHDA, SQIVND (reference sequence). The trim removed 3 bases at V and 8 bases at J, leaving 11 bases unmatched. The CDR3 contains 15 residues. The CDR3 reads CASSIGTGPIMGYTF. CDR3 sequence (DNA): TGTGCCAGTAGTATCGGGACAGGACCAATTATGGGCTACACCTTC.

The V call is TRBV5-1, the J call TRBJ1-4, with D unresolved. CDR3 size: 16 residues. The ends were cut back, 0 bases at V and 0 bases at J, with 9 bases in the middle. CDR1 SGHRS and CDR2 YFSETQ come from the germline V gene. The DNA of the CDR3 is TGCGCCAGCAGCTTGGGTCCTACTACAACTAATGAAAAACTGTTTTTT. Residues: CASSLGPTTTNEKLFF.

The CDR3, as DNA: TGTGCCAGCAGGCGGGGACAAGCGAGTGGCTACACCTTC. It yields the protein CASRRGQASGYTF. This chain links TRBV6-5 with TRBJ1-2, with a possible D match to TRBD1 (6 bases). Germline CDR1 is MNHEY and CDR2 is SVGAGI. V lost 6 bases, J lost 7 bases, and 15 bases lay in between. CDR3 length equals 13 residues.